This T cell receptor beta chain is drawn from a study of blood T cell repertoires in COVID-19. Background on the study: Donors in the United States, Italy and Spain gave samples during acute or convalescent COVID-19. PBMCs, B-cell-depleted T cells, or T cells were the source of the cDNA or gDNA that made up the material.

The trim removed 3 bases at V and 9 bases at J, leaving 6 bases unmatched. The CDR3 has 14 residues. CDR1 is KGHSH and CDR2 is LQKENI in the germline V gene. Per the study methods: Reference gene primer amplification yielded estimated nucleated cell counts. Clones were read by immunoSEQ multiplex PCR, and TCRdb kept only the in-frame ones, dropping some. The V and J calls and clone size come from that table; D and trimming were worked out from the DNA. The table has about 170,000 clones, 80% to 85% seen once. V and J are TRBV18 and TRBJ2-1, with TRBD1 matching 9 bases. This TCR derives from a man aged 65 to 85 with active or convalescent COVID-19. Specimen: peripheral blood. The DNA of the CDR3 is TGTGCCAGCTCACCGTCTAACAGGGGGCGTGAGCAGTTCTTC. It encodes CASSPSNRGREQFF.